This T cell receptor (beta chain) was profiled in a study of T-cell memory formation after mild COVID-19. Study-wide background: TCR clusters were mostly confined to one donor each.

Study outcomes and limitations: Contracting CD4+ clones sat mainly in CM and EM; CD8+ in EMRA. There were some responding clones in pre-infection memory, which suggested that cross-reactive memory had joined.

Of note for this clonotype: Its matching antigen is unknown.

cDNA libraries for TCR alpha and TCR beta, carrying sample barcodes and UMIs, came from 5'RACE with constant-segment primers. TCRdb re-derived calls from the 5' RACE reads in MiXCR, one entry per CDR3 protein. The data contain hundreds of thousands of distinct CDR3 sequences, 15% of them singletons. The clonotype comes from an adult woman who had mild COVID-19 (a few samples of this study predate the infection). Cell type and time point are not known. Sequenced sample: PBMCs or a T cell subset sorted from them (not recorded which).

DNA of the CDR3: TGTGCCAGCAGCTCTTTACTTTTGACTGGCAATGAGCAGTTCTTC. Translation gives CASSSLLLTGNEQFF. The V and J genes are TRBV12-3 or TRBV12-4 and TRBJ2-1; no clear D gene. The CDR3 contains 15 residues. V was clipped by 6 bases and J by 6 bases, with 18 bases between them.